The 23 T cell receptor beta chains reported below all come from one sample, sequenced in a study of CD8 T cells in Susac syndrome. It was with random hexamers that 0.5 to 1 ug RNA was reverse transcribed. TCRdb itself ran the immunoSEQ multiplex PCR reads through MiXCR, one entry per CDR3 protein. The table includes about 150,000 distinct CDR3 sequences, just under 95% detected once. Sequenced material: CD8+ T cells from PBMCs. The receptor set was obtained from a human donor with multiple sclerosis.

The chain employs TRBV27 and TRBJ1-2; D is possibly TRBD1 (6 bases). The CDR3 is 13 amino acids. Trimming cost V 3 bases and J 3 bases, with 8 bases left between them. CDR1 is MNHEY, CDR2 SMNVEV, per germline (reference sequence). CDR3 amino acids: CASSFAGDYGYTF. The CDR3 DNA reads TGTGCCAGCAGTTTCGCAGGGGACTATGGCTACACCTTC.

The CDR3 region has the DNA TGTGCCAGCAGCAGTCGAAACGGGGGGGTCAATGAGCAGTTCTTC. Protein sequence: CASSSRNGGVNEQFF. V usage is TRBV21-1 and J usage is TRBJ2-1; no check of the table's D call, TRBD1, against the DNA was made. TRBV21-1 is labeled a pseudogene. The CDR3 consists of 15 residues.

The rearrangement joins TRBV19 to TRBJ2-1; D ambiguous. Trimming took 5 bases from V and 0 from J, leaving 11 bases between them. Germline V gene sequence: CDR1 LNHDA, CDR2 SQIVND (reference sequence). The CDR3 contains 15 residues. CDR3: CASSFSTSSYNEQFF. In nucleotides, the CDR3 is TGTGCCAGTAGTTTTAGCACGAGCTCCTACAATGAGCAGTTCTTC.

V and J are TRBV29-1 and TRBJ1-1; 10 nucleotides line up with TRBD1. The CDR3 is made up of 16 amino acids. In germline, CDR1 is SQVTM, CDR2 ANQGSEA. The junction had 15 bases not matched to a gene; V was cut back by 4 bases and J by 7 bases. The CDR3 coding sequence is TGCAGCGTTGTAGGGGTCGTCGACAGGGGGCCGAGTGAAGCTTTCTTT. Translated, it gives CSVVGVVDRGPSEAFF.

The chain links TRBV7-2 to TRBJ1-1; the D is unclear. Trimming stripped 2 bases from V and 1 base from J, with 17 bases between. Germline V lookup: CDR1 SGHTA, CDR2 FQGNSA. CDR3 length: 17 amino acids. The CDR3 is CASSLRARAVANTEAFF. The CDR3 DNA is TGTGCCAGCAGCTTAAGGGCCCGAGCGGTGGCGAACACTGAAGCTTTCTTT.

This chain links TRBV3-1 with TRBJ2-3; 9 bases fit TRBD2. The length of the CDR3 is 15 residues. V trimming: 3 bases; J trimming: 4 bases; junction bases outside the gene matches: 5. Germline V gene data show CDR1 as LGHDT and CDR2 as YNNKEL (reference sequence). This CDR3 reads CASSHPKRGADTQYF. The CDR3 DNA reads as TGTGCCAGCAGCCACCCCAAGCGGGGGGCAGATACGCAGTATTTT.

The gene calls are TRBV19 and TRBJ1-5; no firm D call. Germline V gene sequence: CDR1 LNHDA, CDR2 SQIVND (reference sequence). The CDR3 consists of 14 residues. The germline V and J ends were trimmed by 3 bases and 0 bases, with 6 bases remaining between them. The CDR3 DNA sequence: TGTGCCAGTAGTATCGAGGGTAGCAATCAGCCCCAGCATTTT. Translation gives CASSIEGSNQPQHF.

The chain has TRBV21-1 and TRBJ1-1; the D segment call TRBD1 is taken from the table without a DNA check. TRBV21-1 counts as a pseudogene. The length of the CDR3 is 15 residues. Here the CDR3 DNA reads TGTGCCAGCAGCAAAGAAGCAGGGCGGAGGACTGAAGCTTTCTTT. It is translated as CASSKEAGRRTEAFF.

The chain links TRBV7-6 to TRBJ2-7; 10 positions match TRBD1. The CDR3 contains 14 residues. Germline-derived CDR1 and CDR2 are SGHVS and FNYEAQ. V shed 5 bases and J 6 bases; nucleotides not matched to a gene: 7. CDR3 in amino acids: CASSPGQGVGEQYF. The CDR3 region has the DNA TGTGCCAGCAGCCCTGGACAGGGGGTGGGCGAGCAGTACTTC.

The V gene is TRBV27, the J gene TRBJ2-7; D possibly uses TRBD1 or TRBD2 (5 bases each). In germline, CDR1 is MNHEY, CDR2 SMNVEV (reference sequence). The V gene lost 7 bases and the J gene lost 7 bases, with 26 bases spanning the gap. This CDR3 spans 16 amino acids. In DNA form, the CDR3 reads TGTGCCAGCACCCCAAGCGCCGGGACCGGTCTAGGAGAGCAGTACTTC. Translating gives CASTPSAGTGLGEQYF.

The CDR3 DNA sequence: TGTGCCAGCAGCCCGCCACAGGGGTCGGTAGAGACCCAGTACTTC. As protein: CASSPPQGSVETQYF. The chain employs TRBV7-8 and TRBJ2-5; 7 bases agree with TRBD1. The CDR3 consists of 15 residues. The J segment lost 4 bases and the V segment lost 5 bases, leaving 10 bases of the junction unmatched. CDR1 is SGHVS and CDR2 is FQNEAQ in the germline V gene.

V is TRBV30 and J is TRBJ2-7; D is possibly TRBD2 (5 bases). CDR3 size: 13 residues. V shed 3 bases and J shed 3 bases, with 12 bases lying between them. The germline gives CDR1 GTSNPN, CDR2 SVGIG (reference sequence). The CDR3 here is CAWRGEGYYEQYF. CDR3 nucleotides: TGTGCCTGGAGGGGAGAGGGCTACTACGAGCAGTACTTC.

This chain links TRBV12-3 or TRBV12-4 with TRBJ1-5; unclear D gene. Trimming took 7 bases from V and 5 from J, leaving 12 bases between them. The CDR3 covers 13 residues. CDR3 protein: CASTLNRDQPQHF. The CDR3, as DNA: TGTGCCAGCACTCTCAATCGGGATCAGCCCCAGCATTTT.

The chain joins TRBV30 to TRBJ2-3; TRBD2 is a possible D gene (6 bases). The V and J ends lost 6 bases and 6 bases respectively, with 19 bases between them. There are 14 residues in the CDR3. Germline CDR1 reads GTSNPN; CDR2 reads SVGIG (reference sequence). The CDR3 reads CACPGAGPSDTQYF. CDR3 DNA sequence: TGTGCCTGTCCCGGGGCGGGGCCTAGTGATACGCAGTATTTT.

The chain uses TRBV5-4 and TRBJ2-1; TRBD2 matches at 13 bases. The germline gives CDR1 SGHNT, CDR2 YYREEE (reference sequence). The junction had 15 bases not matched to a gene; V was cut back by 5 bases and J by 7 bases. CDR3 length: 18 amino acids. DNA for the CDR3: TGTGCCAGCAGACCCATCCCGACTAGCGGGGGGCTCTTGAATGAGCAGTTCTTC. Encoded protein: CASRPIPTSGGLLNEQFF.

The V and J genes are TRBV5-6 and TRBJ2-7; D is tentatively TRBD1 or TRBD2 (5 bases each). Germline V CDR1 and CDR2: SGHDT, YYEEEE. This CDR3 comprises 17 residues. V was clipped by 0 bases and J by 4 bases, with 20 bases between them. In DNA, the CDR3 is TGTGCCAGCAGCTTGGACTTAACCGGGACCGAGATATACGAGCAGTACTTC. Protein: CASSLDLTGTEIYEQYF. Together with reference TRBV5-6 and TRBJ2-7, the CDR3 gives the full variable domain: DAGVTQSPTHLIKTRGQQVTLRCSPKSGHDTVSWYQQALGQGPQFIFQYYEEEERQRGNFPDRFSGHQFPNYSSELNVNALLLGDSALYLCASSLDLTGTEIYEQYFGPGTRLTVT.

Turning to this clonotype: At one boundary the junction diverges from the germline segment, which might be a read error. V usage is TRBV15 and J usage is TRBJ2-1; 9 bases fit TRBD1. CDR3 length: 15 amino acids. CDR1 is LNHNV and CDR2 is YYDKDF in the germline V gene (reference sequence). The CDR3 coding sequence is TGTGCCACCAGCGGAGACAGGGGGTCCTACAATGAGCAGTTCTTC. It is translated as CATSGDRGSYNEQFF.

The chain is built from TRBV7-9 and TRBJ2-6, with D possibly matching TRBD1 (5 bases). Per the germline V gene, CDR1 is SEHNR and CDR2 is FQNEAQ (reference sequence). V was cut by 5 bases and J by 0 bases, with 14 bases left in between. This CDR3 is 17 amino acids long. The CDR3 protein is CASSLFTGASGANVLTF. DNA of the CDR3: TGTGCCAGCAGCCTATTTACAGGTGCCTCTGGGGCCAACGTCCTGACTTTC. Looking up the rest from reference TRBV7-9 and TRBJ2-6 gives the full variable domain: DTGVSQNPRHKITKRGQNVTFRCDPISEHNRLYWYRQTLGQGPEFLTYFQNEAQLEKSRLLSDRFSAERPKGSFSTLEIQRTEQGDSAMYLCASSLFTGASGANVLTFGAGSRLTVL.

The chain combines TRBV25-1 with TRBJ2-1; D possibly corresponds to TRBD2 (5 bases). In germline, CDR1 is MGHDK, CDR2 SYGVNS. V was clipped by 4 bases and J by 6 bases, with 10 bases between them. The CDR3 extends over 13 amino acids. CDR3 residues: CASSVGRVNEQFF. The CDR3, as DNA: TGTGCCAGCAGTGTCGGGCGGGTCAATGAGCAGTTCTTC.

The chain couples TRBV6-4 to TRBJ2-3; the D gene is possibly TRBD2 (5 bases). This CDR3 comprises 15 residues. CDR1 MRHNA and CDR2 SNTAGT come from the germline V gene. V was pared by 9 bases and J by 2 bases, with 18 bases between. This CDR3 reads CASKTTSGATDTQYF. CDR3 sequence (DNA): TGTGCCAGTAAAACGACCAGCGGTGCCACAGATACGCAGTATTTT.

The CDR3, as DNA: TGTGCCAGCAGGGGGGAGGGCATGAACACTGAAGCTTTCTTT. This gives the protein CASRGEGMNTEAFF. The chain employs TRBV27 and TRBJ1-1, with D possibly TRBD1 on 5 matching bases. The CDR3 totals 14 residues. The V gene's germline CDR1 is MNHEY and CDR2 SMNVEV (reference sequence). The V end lost 6 bases, the J end lost 0 bases, and 11 bases lay between the germline ends.

Only a few counts were recorded for this clonotype. DNA of the CDR3: TGTGCCAGCAGTCTCGGGACAGGTGGCTCCTACGAGCAGTACTTC. Residues: CASSLGTGGSYEQYF. The rearrangement uses TRBV6-2 or TRBV6-3 and TRBJ2-7; 8 bases line up with TRBD1. The V gene end was trimmed by 5 bases and the J gene end by 0 bases; junction bases not matched to a gene: 6. The germline V gene encodes CDR1 MNHEY and CDR2 SVGEGT. This CDR3 has 15 residues.

The chain uses TRBV20-1 and TRBJ1-2, with TRBD1 matching 7 bases. Germline trimming cut 7 bases from V and 3 bases from J; bases unmatched to any gene: 8. The CDR3 runs 13 residues. The V gene's germline CDR1 is DFQATT and CDR2 SNEGSKA (reference sequence). The CDR3 coding sequence is TGCAGTGTCAGGACAGGCCCCGACTATGGCTACACCTTC. This gives the protein CSVRTGPDYGYTF.